Here is one TCR beta chain with its context. There are a few counts of this clonotype. Its recognized antigen is unknown. No much larger clone exists at a distance of one base, and base qualities are not known. TCR repertoires of sorted CD4+ and CD8+ blood T cells from severe aplastic anemia patients and healthy subjects were deep-sequenced in the study. Ficoll-Paque density gradient centrifugation was used to isolate peripheral blood mononuclear cells. Before DNA extraction, CD4+ and CD8+ T cells were sorted with FACS or magnetic beads. Genomic DNA was used as template for profiling of TCR beta VDJ combinations and CDR3 sequences. An Illumina HiSeq 2000 was used for TCR repertoire sequencing. The study's own analysis went as follows. Repertoires were assessed using TRBV/TRBJ rearrangement plots, CDR3 size and DJ length profiles, and Simpson's diversity index. Whichever DNA sequence was most abundant in the deep sequencing data was defined as the immunodominant clone. CDR3 amino acid sequences were checked for sharing across subjects and were also compared against the VDJdb database and published repertoires. TCRdb reworked the public reads: Q25 trimming with fastp, MiXCR clone assembly, productive beta chains retained. Merged by CDR3 protein, the rows form single entries marked with the most common genes and DNA. In this record, the V and J calls reflect TCRdb's handling and not the investigators' own analysis. A total of over 150,000 distinct CDR3 sequences appear in this sample, just under 45% of them only once. 0.9% to 1.2% of the sample comes from the top ten.

Based on the germline V gene, the CDR1 and CDR2 sequences are SQVTM and ANQGSEA. Unmatched junction bases come to 7, with V trimmed by 6 bases and J by 5 bases. The cysteine opens and the phenylalanine closes a CDR3 of 13 amino acids. Only CDR3 DNA is held: 39 bases, read in frame from base 1. This sample stems from a study of CD8+CD57+ T cells in acquired aplastic anemia (dated by TCRdb to 2016 to 2019). Looking at the study overall: DNA extracted from sorted CD4+ and CD8+ cells had a mean of roughly 3.3 ug, with a range of roughly 0.19 to 27.4 ug. Mean read counts for healthy donor samples were about 10 million for CD4+ cells and 11.0 million for CD8+ cells.

The paper as a whole reports these results and caveats: CD8+ Simpson's diversity did not differ significantly between patients and healthy controls (P=0.060). Although 25 to 30 CD8+ CDR3 sequences were shared by patients and controls, these sequences appeared highly expressed in patients and within the immunodominant clones of patients.

Recombination joined TRBV29-1 with TRBJ2-7, with 10 bases matching TRBD1. Sequences were obtained from sorted CD4+, CD8+, or CD8+CD57+ T cells (not recorded which) from PBMCs. The clonotype originates from a human donor in good health. Here the CDR3 is given as CSVAGTGANEQYF. The nucleotide sequence reads as follows: TGCAGCGTCGCCGGGACAGGGGCAAACGAGCAGTACTTC.